Listed below are T cell receptor beta chains from one sample, sequenced in a study of control samples from healthy donors and cancer patients. Using immunoSEQ multiplex PCR, the repertoire was profiled, and TCRdb retains in-frame clones only, with some absent. The sample records 150,000 or so clones, around 92% being singletons. The specimen sequenced was blood. Receptor source: a woman between 45 and 65 years old in good health. Each CDR3 is given with its conserved first and last residue. A D gene is named only where the DNA matches it firmly. Not every row has a clone size; where given, it reads once, few, many or a size class.

v_gene,d_gene,j_gene,abundance,CDR3nt,CDR3aa
TRBV28,-,TRBJ1-5,-,TGTGCCAGCAGTTGGGTCAATCAGCCCCAGCATTTT,CASSWVNQPQHF
TRBV28,-,TRBJ2-1,-,TGTGCCAGCAGTCCGGGGGTTACCTACAATGAGCAGTTCTTC,CASSPGVTYNEQFF
TRBV5-1,-,TRBJ2-7,-,TGCGCCAGCAGCGTCCTCGGGGGGCCCTACGAGCAGTACTTC,CASSVLGGPYEQYF
TRBV6-5,-,TRBJ1-1,-,TGTGCCAGCACTGGAACTCAGGGGTCTGAAGCTTTCTTT,CASTGTQGSEAFF
TRBV5-6,-,TRBJ2-3,-,TGTGCCAGCAGCTTGGCCGGCCCCACAGATACGCAGTATTTT,CASSLAGPTDTQYF
TRBV27,TRBD2,TRBJ2-3,-,TGTGCCAGCAGACGTAGCGGGGGTGGCACAGATACGCAGTATTTT,CASRRSGGGTDTQYF
TRBV28,TRBD1,TRBJ1-6,-,TGTGCCAGCAGTTTGACAGGGTATAATTCACCCCTCCACTTT,CASSLTGYNSPLHF
TRBV24-1,-,TRBJ2-1,-,TGTGCCACCAGTGACCACTTCTACAATGAGCAGTTCTTC,CATSDHFYNEQFF
TRBV10-3,-,TRBJ2-3,-,TGTGCCATCAGTGAGAGGGCAGGGATGCTTGCCCTAAGCACAGATACGCAGTATTTT,CAISERAGMLALSTDTQYF
TRBV4-2,-,TRBJ2-3,-,TGTGCCAGCCGAACCGTCATTACTAGCACAGATACGCAGTATTTT,CASRTVITSTDTQYF
TRBV6-5,-,TRBJ2-3,-,TGTGCCAGCAGCAGGGCCTTGGGCCGCGCAGATACGCAGTATTTT,CASSRALGRADTQYF
TRBV28,-,TRBJ1-1,-,TGTGCCAGCAGTCACCAAGCCTTCACTGAAGCTTTCTTT,CASSHQAFTEAFF
TRBV18,-,TRBJ2-7,once,TGTGCCAGCTCACCACAGGGGGTTATTTCCGAGCAGTACTTC,CASSPQGVISEQYF
TRBV29-1,TRBD1,TRBJ1-2,-,TGCAGCGTTGAGATGACAGGGGGGAACTATGGCTACACCTTC,CSVEMTGGNYGYTF
TRBV28,-,TRBJ1-2,-,TGTGCCAGCAGTTTCCAGGGGCTCAGCTACACCTTC,CASSFQGLSYTF
TRBV9,-,TRBJ2-7,-,TGTGCCAGCAGCGTAGCGGCACAGTCCTCCTACGAGCAGTACTTC,CASSVAAQSSYEQYF
TRBV24-1,TRBD2,TRBJ2-2,-,TGTGCCACCGCTGGACTAGCGGACACCGGGGAGCTGTTTTTT,CATAGLADTGELFF
TRBV28,-,TRBJ2-7,-,TGTGCCAGCAGTTTCGGCCCGGGCGAGCAGTACTTC,CASSFGPGEQYF
TRBV3-1/TRBV3-2,-,TRBJ2-1,once,TGTGCCAGCAGCCAACGGTCGGGGATGGGCTACAATGAGCAGTTCTTC,CASSQRSGMGYNEQFF
TRBV19,TRBD2,TRBJ2-7,-,TGTGCCAGTAGTAGGACGAGCGGGGGCTCCTACGAGCAGTACTTC,CASSRTSGGSYEQYF
TRBV5-8,TRBD1,TRBJ2-2,-,TGTGCCAGCGGGACAGGACGGAACACCGGGGAGCTGTTTTTT,CASGTGRNTGELFF
TRBV2,-,TRBJ2-2,-,TGTGCCAGCAGTGAGCGGCCCCCGGGGAACACCGGGGAGCTGTTTTTT,CASSERPPGNTGELFF
TRBV9,-,TRBJ2-2,-,TGTGCCAGCAGCGTAGGAGGACGCGGGGAGCTGTTTTTT,CASSVGGRGELFF
TRBV27,TRBD2,TRBJ2-1,-,TGTGCCAGCAGCCCATTGTCAGCGGGGGAGAATGAGCAGTTCTTC,CASSPLSAGENEQFF
TRBV12-5,-,TRBJ1-5,-,TGTGCTAGTGGTTCACAGGATCGGAATCAGCCCCAGCATTTT,CASGSQDRNQPQHF
TRBV2,-,TRBJ1-1,-,TGTGCCAGCAGGGGGGCCGGAGGGGCTTGGAACACTGAAGCTTTCTTT,CASRGAGGAWNTEAFF
TRBV20-1,-,TRBJ2-1,-,TGCAGTGCTAGAGCCCCCCGACAGTTCTTC,CSARAPRQFF
TRBV5-1,-,TRBJ1-2,-,TGCGCCAGCAGCTTGGATCAGGACATTTATGGCTACACCTTC,CASSLDQDIYGYTF
TRBV7-9,-,TRBJ1-2,-,TGTGCCAGCAGTCTCCGGGTGGGCACCCACTATGGCTACACCTTC,CASSLRVGTHYGYTF
TRBV6-5,TRBD2,TRBJ2-3,-,TGTGCCAGCGCTAGCGGGATATGGACAGATACGCAGTATTTT,CASASGIWTDTQYF
TRBV6-5,-,TRBJ1-1,-,TGTGCCAGCAGCAGATACAGGGTTGGCACTGAAGCTTTCTTT,CASSRYRVGTEAFF
TRBV5-4,-,TRBJ1-3,-,TGTGCCAGCAGCTTGGTAGGTCCCGCCTCTGGAAACACCATATATTTT,CASSLVGPASGNTIYF
TRBV5-1,-,TRBJ1-1,-,TGCGCCAGCAGCTTGGCCGTCGGACACCCGAACACTGAAGCTTTCTTT,CASSLAVGHPNTEAFF
TRBV6-5,-,TRBJ2-5,-,TGTGCCAGCAGGGCGACAGGGGAGGGAGAGACCCAGTACTTC,CASRATGEGETQYF
TRBV3-1/TRBV3-2,-,TRBJ1-2,-,TGTGCCAGCAGTTATGAAGGGGGGGGAGTTGGTGGCTACACCTTC,CASSYEGGGVGGYTF
TRBV10-3,TRBD2,TRBJ2-5,-,TGTGCCATAAGGACTAGCGGGGAAGAGACCCAGTACTTC,CAIRTSGEETQYF
TRBV28,-,TRBJ2-4,once,TGTGCCAGCACGAGCAGTACCAAAAACATTCAGTACTTC,CASTSSTKNIQYF
TRBV19,-,TRBJ1-6,-,TGTGCCAGTAGTATATCCGGGGGGACACGCGATAATTCACCCCTCCACTTT,CASSISGGTRDNSPLHF
TRBV6-5,-,TRBJ1-2,-,TGTGCCAGCAGTCTCCATGGCTACACCTTC,CASSLHGYTF
TRBV11-2,TRBD2,TRBJ2-5,-,TGTGCCAGCAGCGTTGGGACTACCCAAGAGACCCAGTACTTC,CASSVGTTQETQYF
TRBV29-1,-,TRBJ1-2,-,TGCAGCGCTGGGGAGCGGGGGGGCATGAGCTACACCTTC,CSAGERGGMSYTF